These T cell receptor beta chains were read from a single sample in a study of T cell repertoires in cytomegalovirus infection. Their antigen targets remain unknown. TCRdb re-called the reads with MiXCR, one entry per CDR3 protein. The table lists under 850,000 distinct CDR3 sequences, around 30% of them singletons. The source material was cultured PBMCs, sampled from culture after CMV antigen stimulation. Source of these receptors: a human donor in good health (CMV status not recorded). Some clones in this sample may be carry-over from other donors' samples. Each CDR3 is given with its conserved first and last residue. A D gene is named only where the DNA matches it firmly. Not all rows give a size; the values are once, few, many and, for expanded clones, a class.

v_call	j_call	d_call	clone_size	cdr3_nt	cdr3_aa
TRBV2	TRBJ1-1	.	.	TGTGCCAGCAGTACCGCTGGGACAAGATTTTCAGAAGCTTTCTTT	CASSTAGTRFSEAFF
TRBV7-2	TRBJ2-1	.	many	TGTGCCAGCAGCTTATATACGGGAAAAAATGAGCAGTTCTTC	CASSLYTGKNEQFF
TRBV20-1	TRBJ2-7	TRBD2	.	TGCAGTGCTAGCGGTAGCGGGGACTACGAGCAGTACTTC	CSASGSGDYEQYF
TRBV4-3	TRBJ2-7	TRBD1	few	TGCGCCAGCAGCCGAGGACAGGGGAGGTACGAGCAGTACTTC	CASSRGQGRYEQYF
TRBV7-2	TRBJ1-1	.	few	TGTGCCAGCAGCTGGGCCACTGAAGCTTTCTTT	CASSWATEAFF
TRBV18	TRBJ2-4	.	few	TGTGCCAGCTCACCCCGGGGGTCGGTCAAAAACATTCAGTACTTC	CASSPRGSVKNIQYF
TRBV6-6	TRBJ1-1	.	few	TGTGCCAGCAGTTACTCGATCTCTGAAGCTTTCTTT	CASSYSISEAFF
TRBV9	TRBJ2-7	TRBD1	few	TGTGCCAGCAGCCACGGTGTGGGACAGGGGGACTACGAGCAGTACTTC	CASSHGVGQGDYEQYF
TRBV7-9	TRBJ2-3	.	.	TGTGCCAGCAGCCCGGGGGACGACAGGGCATGGAAGTATTTT	CASSPGDDRAWKYF
TRBV5-4	TRBJ1-1	.	.	TGTGCCAGCAGCCCACCCAGGAGCACTGAAGCTTTCTTT	CASSPPRSTEAFF
TRBV14	TRBJ1-2	TRBD1	.	TGTGCCAGCAGCTTTGGGACAGGGCGTAACTATGGCTACACCTTC	CASSFGTGRNYGYTF
TRBV28	TRBJ1-1	.	few	TGTGCCAGCAGTTCCCCGACAGTGAACACTGAAGCTTTCTTT	CASSSPTVNTEAFF
TRBV12-3/TRBV12-4	TRBJ1-3	.	.	TGTGCCAGCAGTTTTAGGGACGGTGCTGGAAACACCATATATTTT	CASSFRDGAGNTIYF
TRBV7-6	TRBJ2-5	TRBD1	many	TGTGCCAGCAGCTTACAAGGGACAGGGGTAGCCCAGTACTTC	CASSLQGTGVAQYF
TRBV20-1	TRBJ2-7	TRBD2	.	TGCAGTGCTAGAGCTCTCGGACTAGCGGGCCTCTCCTACGAGCAGTACTTC	CSARALGLAGLSYEQYF
TRBV6-2/TRBV6-3	TRBJ2-1	TRBD2	.	TGTGCCAGCAGTTTCACCGCGGGGGGCAATGAGCAGTTCTTC	CASSFTAGGNEQFF
TRBV12-3/TRBV12-4	TRBJ2-3	TRBD2	.	TGTGCCAGCAGTTTATTTAGCGGGAGTGCGGATACGCAGTATTTT	CASSLFSGSADTQYF
TRBV7-2	TRBJ1-6	.	many	TGTGCCAGCAGCTTGGGGCTCGATAATTCACCCCTCCACTTT	CASSLGLDNSPLHF
TRBV7-8	TRBJ2-5	TRBD1	.	TGTGCCAGCAGCACCTGGACAGGCTTGGAAGAGACCCAGTACTTC	CASSTWTGLEETQYF
TRBV6-2/TRBV6-3	TRBJ2-3	.	.	TGTGCCAGCAGACCCGCCCAGGACTCCAAGCGATCAGATACGCAGTATTTT	CASRPAQDSKRSDTQYF
TRBV20-1	TRBJ1-4	.	few	TGCAGTGCCCCTGGAGGAGGTGTAAGACGGAGTGAAAAACTGTTTTTT	CSAPGGGVRRSEKLFF
TRBV12-3/TRBV12-4	TRBJ2-7	.	few	TGTGCCAGCAGTTTCGGGCTCGGCGGGCCGACCTACGAGCAGTACTTC	CASSFGLGGPTYEQYF
TRBV7-9	TRBJ2-2	TRBD2	many	TGTGCCAGCAGCTTAAATAGCGGGAGGGCCTACACCGGGGAGCTGTTTTTT	CASSLNSGRAYTGELFF
TRBV7-2	TRBJ2-5	.	.	TGTGCCAGCAGCTTAGCATCCGGGGGCGGGGAAGAGACCCAGTACTTC	CASSLASGGGEETQYF
TRBV7-9	TRBJ1-5	.	.	TGTGCCAGCACCACGGGGAGCAATCAGCCCCAGCATTTT	CASTTGSNQPQHF
TRBV7-6	TRBJ2-5	.	few	TGTGCCAGCAGCTTACAAGGCAGGGGCCAGTACTTC	CASSLQGRGQYF
TRBV7-6	TRBJ2-5	.	.	TGTGCCAGCAGCCAACCCCCCAGCGAGACCCAGTACTTC	CASSQPPSETQYF
TRBV4-1	TRBJ2-7	TRBD2	few	TGCGCCAGCAGCCAAGATCCCGGGAGGTGGTACGAGCAGTACTTC	CASSQDPGRWYEQYF
TRBV19	TRBJ1-6	.	.	TGTGCCAGTAGTATCCAGATCTATAATTCACCCCTCCACTTT	CASSIQIYNSPLHF
TRBV28	TRBJ1-1	TRBD1	few	TGTGCCAGCACAACACAGGGGGCTGACATGAACACTGAAGCTTTCTTT	CASTTQGADMNTEAFF
TRBV19	TRBJ1-5	.	few	TGTGCCAGTAGTATAGATCCCAGGGACTATCAGCCCCAGCATTTT	CASSIDPRDYQPQHF
TRBV12-3/TRBV12-4	TRBJ1-5	.	.	TGTGCCAGCACCGTTTCTGGGATCAATCAGCCCCAGCATTTT	CASTVSGINQPQHF
TRBV7-4	TRBJ2-1	.	.	TGTGCCAGCAGCTCTCCCCTACGGGCGGGAAGCTCCTACAATGAGCAGTTCTTC	CASSSPLRAGSSYNEQFF
TRBV10-3	TRBJ1-2	TRBD1	few	TGTGCCATCAGTGAAGGGGCGGCAGGGGGGGACTTTGGGTACACCTTC	CAISEGAAGGDFGYTF
TRBV25-1	TRBJ2-5	.	.	TGTGCCAGCAGTGAATACACAGGAGAGACCCAGTACTTC	CASSEYTGETQYF
TRBV7-6	TRBJ2-5	.	few	TGTGCCAGCAGCCCTTGGACAGAGAGGGAGACCCAGTACTTC	CASSPWTERETQYF
TRBV12-3/TRBV12-4	TRBJ2-1	.	.	TGTGCCAGCAGGGGACCATCGAATGAGCAGTTCTTC	CASRGPSNEQFF
TRBV5-4	TRBJ2-5	TRBD2	few	TGTGCCAGCAGCAAAAGGACTAGCGGGGCCGAGACCCAGTACTTC	CASSKRTSGAETQYF
TRBV7-6	TRBJ1-1	.	many	TGTGCCAGCAGCTTAGGAGGCAGGGGAACGAACACTGAAGCTTTCTTT	CASSLGGRGTNTEAFF
TRBV20-1	TRBJ2-1	TRBD2	few	TGCAGTGCTAGAGATCATCTAGCGGGAGGAAAGATGAATGAGCAGTTCTTC	CSARDHLAGGKMNEQFF